The next 28 T cell receptor beta chains were all read from a single sample in a study of T cells in Graves' hyperthyroidism and ophthalmopathy. Amplification of TCR beta CDR3 regions used RNA as the template. First-round RT-PCR targeting the TCR CDR3 was performed with the HTBI primer set. Each CDR3 protein gets one entry after TCRdb re-called the multiplex PCR reads with MiXCR. The sample lists roughly 640,000 distinct CDR3 sequences; about a sixth were seen once. Sequenced material: blood. The receptors shown here come from a woman between 40 and 50 years old with Graves' ophthalmopathy.

The chain combines TRBV7-9 with TRBJ2-3; D is undetermined. The ends were cut back, 5 bases at V and 10 bases at J, with 10 bases in the middle. Germline loops: CDR1 SEHNR, CDR2 FQNEAQ (reference sequence). This CDR3 is 11 amino acids long. The CDR3 here is CASSPPPAQYF. The CDR3 nucleotides are TGTGCCAGCAGCCCACCCCCTGCGCAGTATTTT.

The V call is TRBV29-1, the J call TRBJ2-1; D unclear. CDR3 length equals 11 residues. Germline V gives CDR1 SQVTM, CDR2 ANQGSEA. The V end lost 3 bases, the J end lost 10 bases, and 10 bases lay between the germline ends. The CDR3 DNA sequence: TGCAGCGTTGATGTAGTCACCGAGCAGTTCTTC. Its protein is CSVDVVTEQFF.

In its sample, this clonotype was seen many times. The V and J genes are TRBV2 and TRBJ1-4; D call uncertain. V was cut by 4 bases and J by 4 bases, with 10 bases left in between. Looked up from germline, CDR1 is SNHLY and CDR2 is FYNNEI. This CDR3 contains 14 residues. The CDR3 DNA follows: TGTGCCAGCAGTGTAGGGCAGTTTAATGAAAAACTGTTTTTT. Translating it yields CASSVGQFNEKLFF.

This chain joins TRBV6-1 and TRBJ1-5; D might be TRBD1 (6 bases). Trimming stripped 5 bases from V and 5 bases from J, with 16 bases between. The CDR3 runs to 15 residues. Germline V gives CDR1 MNHNS, CDR2 SASEGT. This CDR3 reads CASSTLGGGDQPQHF. In DNA, the CDR3 is TGTGCCAGCAGTACCCTGGGGGGGGGCGATCAGCCCCAGCATTTT.

The J gene is TRBJ2-5, the V gene TRBV28; no definite D call. CDR3 size: 14 residues. V dropped 5 bases and J dropped 2 bases, with 12 bases sitting between them. The germline CDR1 and CDR2 sequences are MDHEN and SYDVKM. In DNA, the CDR3 is TGTGCCAGCAGTCCTCGACCCCTACAAGAGACCCAGTACTTC. This gives the protein CASSPRPLQETQYF.

This clonotype has only a few counts. The rearrangement uses TRBV11-2 and TRBJ2-7; D may be TRBD1 (6 bases). V lost 3 bases, J lost 0 bases, and 12 bases lay in between. Per germline, CDR1 SGHAT and CDR2 FQNNGV. The CDR3 totals 15 residues. CDR3 bases: TGTGCCAGCAGCTTCATGGACAGCCCCTCCTACGAGCAGTACTTC. This translates into CASSFMDSPSYEQYF.

The sample holds many counts of this clonotype. This chain connects TRBV28 to TRBJ1-5, with D possibly TRBD1 on 5 matching bases. V gave up 7 bases and J gave up 2 bases, with 12 bases separating them. The CDR3 sequence is 14 residues long. The V gene's germline CDR1 is MDHEN and CDR2 SYDVKM. The DNA for the CDR3 is TGTGCCAGCACCCCCCGGGGCCGCAATCAGCCCCAGCATTTT. Protein sequence: CASTPRGRNQPQHF.

The chain links TRBV5-1 to TRBJ2-2, with 7 positions matching TRBD1. Germline V gene lookup returns CDR1 SGHRS and CDR2 YFSETQ. The length of the CDR3 is 16 residues. With V trimmed by 4 bases and J by 4 bases, 10 bases remained unmatched. The CDR3 bases are TGCGCCAGCAGCCCCAAAAGACAGGGCGGCACCGGGGAGCTGTTTTTT. Translated: CASSPKRQGGTGELFF.

The table lists this clonotype with many counts. The chain uses TRBV7-6 and TRBJ1-1; 7 positions match TRBD1. V lost 1 base and J lost 0; bases outside the gene matches: 8. The CDR3 is 17 residues long. Germline values: CDR1 SGHVS, CDR2 FNYEAQ. CDR3 nucleotides: TGTGCCAGCAGCTTAGTCGGACAGGAACGGATGAACACTGAAGCTTTCTTT. This encodes CASSLVGQERMNTEAFF.

This clonotype was observed many times. This chain joins TRBV3-1 and TRBJ2-5, with unresolved D. CDR1 and CDR2 from the germline V gene are LGHDT and YNNKEL (reference sequence). The CDR3 is 12 amino acids. The V end lost 1 base, the J end lost 5 bases, and 5 bases lay between the germline ends. CDR3 loop: CASSQVPETQYF. CDR3 bases: TGTGCCAGCAGCCAAGTTCCTGAGACCCAGTACTTC.

This clonotype came up many times. The genes are TRBV5-1 and TRBJ2-5, with D unclear. Germline CDR1 and CDR2: SGHRS and YFSETQ. The V end was cut by 3 bases, the J end by 4 bases, with 13 bases between. The CDR3 sequence is 14 residues long. CDR3 DNA sequence: TGCGCCAGCAGCTGGGCGGTGGCGTCAGAGACCCAGTACTTC. It is translated as CASSWAVASETQYF.

This clonotype was seen ten or more times. The chain combines TRBV29-1 with TRBJ2-1; D remains ambiguous. V was shortened by 3 bases and J by 0 bases, with 9 bases between the two germline ends. Germline-derived CDR1 and CDR2 are SQVTM and ANQGSEA. CDR3 size: 14 residues. CDR3 amino acids: CSVDSLSSYNEQFF. The CDR3 bases are TGCAGCGTTGACAGCCTCAGCTCCTACAATGAGCAGTTCTTC.

The chain joins TRBV6-1 to TRBJ2-1, with 10 bases aligning to TRBD1. Germline V gene data show CDR1 as MNHNS and CDR2 as SASEGT. The CDR3 consists of 14 residues. Unmatched junction bases numbered 2, after V lost 4 bases and J lost 5 bases. DNA of the CDR3: TGTGCCAGCAGTGGGGACAGGGGCCACAATGAGCAGTTCTTC. Residues: CASSGDRGHNEQFF.

There are many counts of this clonotype. The chain recombines TRBV11-2 with TRBJ2-1, with D perhaps matching TRBD2 (6 bases). The CDR3 has 15 residues. Trimming shortened V by 0 bases and J by 9 bases, and 15 bases separated the two germline ends. Germline CDR1 and CDR2: SGHAT and FQNNGV. CDR3 nucleotides: TGTGCCAGCAGCTTAGAAGGCTATCTCGGGGGTGAGCAGTTCTTC. Translation gives CASSLEGYLGGEQFF.

This chain joins TRBV3-1 and TRBJ1-6; no definite D call. V was clipped by 4 bases and J by 9 bases, with 10 bases between them. This CDR3 is built from 13 residues. Per germline, CDR1 LGHDT and CDR2 YNNKEL (reference sequence). The CDR3 is CASSLDGVSPLHF. Here the CDR3 DNA reads TGTGCCAGCAGCCTAGATGGGGTTTCACCCCTCCACTTT.

This clonotype was counted many times. The J gene is TRBJ2-3, the V gene TRBV11-2; TRBD2 aligns across 9 bases. J gave up 2 bases and V 1 base, and 4 bases lay outside the gene matches. The germline gives CDR1 SGHAT, CDR2 FQNNGV. The CDR3 contains 16 residues. This CDR3 reads CASSLGSGRHTDTQYF. The CDR3 DNA reads TGTGCCAGCAGCTTAGGAAGCGGGAGGCACACAGATACGCAGTATTTT. The full variable domain, rest sourced from reference TRBV11-2 and TRBJ2-3, is EAGVAQSPRYKIIEKRQSVAFWCNPISGHATLYWYQQILGQGPKLLIQFQNNGVVDDSQLPKDRFSAERLKGVDSTLKIQPAKLEDSAVYLCASSLGSGRHTDTQYFGPGTRLTVL.

This clonotype appeared a few times. The chain recombines TRBV25-1 with TRBJ2-5; no firm D call. Germline values: CDR1 MGHDK, CDR2 SYGVNS. The CDR3 has 13 amino acids. Trimming pared 4 bases from V and 7 bases from J, leaving 13 bases between. This CDR3 is CASSGQSRGTQYF. CDR3 in DNA: TGTGCCAGCAGTGGCCAGTCCCGAGGGACCCAGTACTTC.

The chain combines TRBV3-1 with TRBJ2-2; D is possibly TRBD2 (5 bases). Germline V lookup: CDR1 LGHDT, CDR2 YNNKEL (reference sequence). Trimming cost V 4 bases and J 9 bases, with 9 bases left between them. CDR3 size: 12 residues. CDR3: CASSPGIRELFF. The CDR3 DNA follows: TGTGCCAGCAGCCCGGGAATTAGGGAGCTGTTTTTT.

The table lists this clonotype with many counts. The chain joins TRBV2 to TRBJ1-6; TRBD1 agrees at 7 bases. J was trimmed by 10 bases and V by 10 bases; bases with no gene match: 13. This CDR3 spans 14 amino acids. Germline V lookup: CDR1 SNHLY, CDR2 FYNNEI. This CDR3 is CATRRSTGESPLHF. The CDR3 coding sequence is TGTGCCACCCGCAGGAGTACAGGGGAATCACCCCTCCACTTT.

This clonotype was recorded many times. The chain employs TRBV27 and TRBJ2-7; D possibly uses TRBD1 or TRBD2 (5 bases each). V was cut by 6 bases and J by 0 bases, with 21 bases left in between. This CDR3 is 17 amino acids long. Germline loops: CDR1 MNHEY, CDR2 SMNVEV (reference sequence). CDR3 in DNA: TGTGCCAGCAGCATACTCCCCGGGGCCAGAAGCTCCTACGAGCAGTACTTC. This sequence encodes CASSILPGARSSYEQYF.

The sample holds many counts of this clonotype. This sequence joins TRBV30 and TRBJ1-2; unclear D gene. V shed 0 bases and J shed 0 bases, with 11 bases lying between them. Germline CDR1 reads GTSNPN; CDR2 reads SVGIG (reference sequence). CDR3 length: 15 amino acids. The CDR3 sequence: CAWSVPRGANYGYTF. CDR3 nucleotides: TGTGCCTGGAGTGTACCGCGGGGAGCTAACTATGGCTACACCTTC.

The J gene is TRBJ2-7, the V gene TRBV27; 9 bases are shared with TRBD1. Germline V lookup: CDR1 MNHEY, CDR2 SMNVEV (reference sequence). The CDR3 length is 14 residues. The ends lost 6 bases at V and 5 bases at J; junction bases unmatched: 8. The CDR3 region has the DNA TGTGCCAGCAGGTTAGGACAGGGGCCGCACGAGCAGTACTTC. Protein sequence: CASRLGQGPHEQYF.

This clonotype was seen ten or more times. The chain employs TRBV13 and TRBJ2-7, with 7 bases fitting TRBD2. This CDR3 contains 14 residues. Germline V gene data show CDR1 as PRHDT and CDR2 as FYEKMQ (reference sequence). V trimming: 5 bases; J trimming: 2 bases; junction bases outside the gene matches: 6. The CDR3 nucleotides are TGTGCCAGCAGCCCTAGCGGAGGGGCCTACGAGCAGTACTTC. Its translation is CASSPSGGAYEQYF.

This clonotype showed up many times. V is TRBV6-2 or TRBV6-3 and J is TRBJ1-1; D remains ambiguous. Germline V CDR1 and CDR2: MNHEY, SVGEGT. This CDR3 is 15 amino acids long. V was trimmed by 2 bases and J by 0 bases, leaving 10 bases between them. CDR3 loop: CASSYGDHLNTEAFF. The DNA of the CDR3 is TGTGCCAGCAGTTACGGAGACCATTTGAACACTGAAGCTTTCTTT.

This sequence joins TRBV6-1 and TRBJ1-2, with 9 bases that match TRBD1. The CDR3 contains 15 residues. Losses at the gene ends were 5 bases for V and 2 bases for J; bases not matched to a gene: 6. Germline V gene sequence: CDR1 MNHNS, CDR2 SASEGT. The CDR3 protein is CASSPYRGLNYGYTF. The CDR3 region has the DNA TGTGCCAGCAGTCCTTACAGGGGGCTCAACTATGGCTACACCTTC.

This clonotype was recorded at least ten times. This chain connects TRBV11-2 to TRBJ2-7; no clear D gene. Trimming shortened V by 5 bases and J by 7 bases, and 12 bases separated the two germline ends. The CDR3 extends over 12 amino acids. Germline CDR1 SGHAT, CDR2 FQNNGV. CDR3: CASSGVGGEQYF. The CDR3, as DNA: TGTGCCAGCAGCGGAGTCGGTGGGGAGCAGTACTTC.

The table lists this clonotype with many counts. V usage is TRBV20-1 and J usage is TRBJ2-7, with TRBD1 matching over 7 bases. The CDR3 is 12 residues long. V lost 3 bases, J lost 6 bases, and 5 bases stayed unmatched. CDR1 DFQATT and CDR2 SNEGSKA come from the germline V gene (reference sequence). CDR3 nucleotides: TGCAGTGCTAGCGGACAGGTTCCCGAGCAGTACTTC. Translating it yields CSASGQVPEQYF.

This clonotype was detected many times. This chain uses TRBV3-1 with TRBJ1-2, with D perhaps TRBD1 (5 bases). The V and J ends lost 0 bases and 10 bases respectively, with 15 bases between them. The germline gives CDR1 LGHDT, CDR2 YNNKEL (reference sequence). The CDR3 runs 14 residues. CDR3 sequence: CASSQEKVGATYTF. The CDR3 DNA reads TGTGCCAGCAGCCAAGAGAAGGTTGGGGCGACCTACACCTTC.